This is a list of T cell receptor beta chains from one sample in a study of T cells in Graves' hyperthyroidism and ophthalmopathy. TCRdb reprocessed the multiplex PCR reads via MiXCR and lists one record per CDR3 protein. This table holds 600,000 to 700,000 distinct CDR3 sequences, roughly 45% found once. Sequenced: peripheral blood or thyroid tissue (not recorded which). Every receptor here comes from an adult man with Graves' disease, either hyperthyroidism or ophthalmopathy (not recorded which). The conserved cysteine and the conserved F or W are not part of the CDR3 here. Each record gives: V gene, J gene, CDR3 protein.

>TRBV3-1|TRBJ2-7
ASSTGTGIHEQY
>TRBV2|TRBJ1-5
AISLLAAGGNQPQH
>TRBV4-3|TRBJ1-2
ASSQVGTGFT
>TRBV29-1|TRBJ1-6
SLETGGSPLH
>TRBV12-3/TRBV12-4|TRBJ2-7
ASSLAGGTHEQY
>TRBV15|TRBJ1-2
ATSRDGGGDDYGYT
>TRBV7-6|TRBJ2-5
ASSLVPAGGLGTQY
>TRBV15|TRBJ2-7
ATSRDLGPLLAIKDEQY
>TRBV14|TRBJ1-1
ASSPPRDLAEAF
>TRBV25-1|TRBJ1-6
ASSERDSPLH
>TRBV20-1|TRBJ2-2
SARDLNSGDTGELF
>TRBV11-2|TRBJ1-2
ASSHRGEKWKYT
>TRBV7-9|TRBJ1-6
ASSLGGRQGVSPLH
>TRBV29-1|TRBJ1-1
SLGVTDTEAF
>TRBV2|TRBJ1-5
ASSAQAGSNQPQH
>TRBV24-1|TRBJ1-1
ATPGDRLKTEAF
>TRBV6-1|TRBJ1-2
ASSYLGQNYGYT
>TRBV12-3/TRBV12-4|TRBJ1-2
ASTPTWGTAYYGYT
>TRBV27|TRBJ1-2
ASSTTGTGVRIGYT
>TRBV2|TRBJ1-2
ASVSGGGYGYT
>TRBV2|TRBJ1-1
ASSGPQGEAF
>TRBV11-1|TRBJ1-1
ASSFRRTMNTEAF
>TRBV7-2|TRBJ1-2
ASSLAPTGDSYGYT
>TRBV7-9|TRBJ1-4
ASSRVSGANEKLF
>TRBV6-1|TRBJ1-1
ASSRAGGEAF
>TRBV12-3/TRBV12-4|TRBJ2-5
ASSLGAGLQETQY
>TRBV12-3/TRBV12-4|TRBJ1-1
ASSLPGTANTEAF
>TRBV7-2|TRBJ1-4
ASSGGWARGEKLF
>TRBV20-1|TRBJ1-3
SASAWGRENTIY
>TRBV7-8|TRBJ2-7
ASSPPGFIYEQY
>TRBV7-8|TRBJ1-1
ASSQEDRANTEAF
>TRBV15|TRBJ1-1
ASTPAGKNTEAF
>TRBV19|TRBJ1-5
ASSIRDQPQH
>TRBV7-8|TRBJ1-2
ASSVSGTNYGYT
>TRBV6-5|TRBJ1-5
ASWGLFGNQPQH
>TRBV24-1|TRBJ1-5
ASSQEAGFQPQH
>TRBV19|TRBJ1-5
ASSVGQGWFQPQH
>TRBV20-1|TRBJ1-1
SLTEAF
>TRBV10-3|TRBJ2-2
AISYGTGSLAGELF
>TRBV7-6|TRBJ2-5
ASSLALAGRGETQY
>TRBV2|TRBJ1-2
ASSEAGTNYGYT
>TRBV6-5|TRBJ1-2
ASSLGGSTGYGYT
>TRBV29-1|TRBJ1-1
SLDAGAMNTEAF
>TRBV5-1|TRBJ2-7
ASSPTLAAHEQY
>TRBV24-1|TRBJ1-2
ATSASGAGYT
>TRBV7-9|TRBJ1-2
ASSFAIRTAEDGYT
>TRBV6-5|TRBJ2-5
ASSSLAGGYQETQY
>TRBV7-9|TRBJ2-7
ASSYGTEGSPSYEQY
>TRBV19|TRBJ1-1
ASRSDRGLGTEAF
>TRBV7-3|TRBJ1-5
ASSFGPNQPQH
>TRBV20-1|TRBJ1-2
SALSPDREYT
>TRBV10-3|TRBJ1-1
AISRAGVNTEAF
>TRBV24-1|TRBJ2-7
ATSDPDLAYEQY
>TRBV10-3|TRBJ1-6
AISEGDGDPGLH
>TRBV20-1|TRBJ2-6
SARGTGANVLT
>TRBV5-1|TRBJ1-4
ASSLPPGQPATNEKLF